This T cell receptor (beta chain) was recovered during a study of control samples from healthy donors and cancer patients. Germline loops: CDR1 LNHDA, CDR2 SQIVND (reference sequence). The CDR3 has 18 amino acids. J lost 8 bases, V lost 0 bases, and 14 bases had no gene match. Repertoires were generated with immunoSEQ multiplex PCR, while TCRdb's copy carries only in-frame clones and drops some. The data show tens of thousands of clones, less than 90% seen once. The chain carries TRBV19 and TRBJ2-1; the match to TRBD2 covers 9 bases. Material: blood. This TCR came from a woman in her seventies in good health. CDR3 protein: CASSIDDIGRGGLDEQFF. DNA of the CDR3: TGTGCCAGTAGTATAGATGACATAGGGCGGGGGGGCCTCGATGAGCAGTTCTTC.